One sample yielded the 16 T cell receptor beta chains listed below, sequenced in a study of persistence of HIV-infected CD4 T cells. Lysates of CMV-infected fibroblasts at approximately 9.6 ug/mL stimulated these cells. CD40L-negative CD69-negative CD45RO-high memory CD4+ T cells were sorted as populations depleted of antigen-responding cells. The antigens for these receptors are not known. The immunoSEQ assay was version 4, run in survey mode. Clones were read by immunoSEQ multiplex PCR, and TCRdb kept only the in-frame ones, dropping some. The table includes about 28,000 clones, almost 85% detected once. The source was CD4+ T cells sorted from PBMCs after approximately 19-hour stimulation, collected from a patient who received antiretroviral therapy. Receptor source: an adult man with HIV who was CMV-seropositive.

This chain uses TRBV19 with TRBJ2-7; 10 bases map to TRBD1. This CDR3 contains 15 residues. The trim removed 7 bases at V and 4 bases at J, leaving 10 bases unmatched. Germline CDR1 LNHDA, CDR2 SQIVND (reference sequence). CDR3 sequence reads: CASTSTGGAFYEQYF. CDR3 in DNA: TGTGCCAGTACCTCGACAGGGGGCGCGTTTTACGAGCAGTACTTC.

The chain joins TRBV5-4 to TRBJ2-3; 9 bases are shared with TRBD1. The CDR3 consists of 16 residues. J lost 5 bases, V lost 4 bases, and 11 bases had no gene match. Germline-derived CDR1 and CDR2 are SGHNT and YYREEE (reference sequence). Here the CDR3 DNA reads TGTGCCAGCAGCCAGAAACGGGACAGGGAACGAGATACGCAGTATTTT. Translated, it gives CASSQKRDRERDTQYF.

Only a few counts were recorded for this clone. The chain links TRBV6-5 to TRBJ1-5; weak D call: TRBD1 (5 bases). Trimming took 8 bases from V and 7 from J, leaving 12 bases between them. The CDR3 totals 12 residues. In germline, CDR1 is MNHEY, CDR2 SVGAGI. The CDR3 DNA is TGTGCCAGCGCCACGGGGGGGCAGCCCCAGCATTTT. It is translated as CASATGGQPQHF.

This clone came up a few times. The rearrangement links TRBV7-9 to TRBJ1-3; no firm D call. The CDR3 runs 12 residues. Germline V gives CDR1 SEHNR, CDR2 FQNEAQ (reference sequence). Trimming shortened V by 5 bases and J by 4 bases, and 6 bases separated the two germline ends. The CDR3 sequence: CASSPLGNTIYF. The DNA of the CDR3 is TGTGCCAGCAGCCCCCTAGGAAACACCATATATTTT.

The chain couples TRBV2 to TRBJ1-2; D call uncertain. This CDR3 has 14 residues. CDR1 and CDR2 (germline): SNHLY, FYNNEI. Deletions cut 5 bases from V and 6 bases from J, with 16 bases between. The CDR3, as DNA: TGTGCCAGCAGTCAAAACTCGGATGAGGATGGCTACACCTTC. Its translation is CASSQNSDEDGYTF.

This clone is a singleton in its sample. The chain links TRBV7-6 to TRBJ2-7; the match to TRBD2 covers 12 bases. Germline trimming cut 4 bases from V and 7 bases from J; bases unmatched to any gene: 11. Germline V gene lookup returns CDR1 SGHVS and CDR2 FNYEAQ. This CDR3 has 16 amino acids. CDR3 DNA sequence: TGTGCCAGCAGCTCGCGGACTAGCGGGGTCACTGGGGAGCAGTACTTC. It translates to CASSSRTSGVTGEQYF.

The chain has TRBV25-1 and TRBJ2-7, with 7 positions matching TRBD1. Germline CDR1 reads MGHDK; CDR2 reads SYGVNS. This CDR3 region has 17 residues. The V gene end was trimmed by 4 bases and the J gene end by 1 base; junction bases not matched to a gene: 13. Here the CDR3 reads CASSGPPRQGLSYEQYF. CDR3 nucleotides: TGTGCCAGCAGTGGCCCCCCCCGACAGGGCTTATCCTACGAGCAGTACTTC.

The sample holds a few counts of this clone. This chain uses TRBV3-1 (or the pseudogene TRBV3-2) with TRBJ1-2; the D gene is possibly TRBD1 (5 bases). V was shortened by 5 bases and J by 5 bases, with 15 bases between the two germline ends. The germline CDR1 and CDR2 sequences are LGHDT and YNNKEL (reference sequence). The CDR3 loop spans 14 amino acids. The CDR3 nucleotides are TGTGCCAGCAGCTTCTCAGGGAGTTCGTATGGCTACACCTTC. It encodes CASSFSGSSYGYTF.

This chain joins TRBV6-4 and TRBJ2-1, with 9 nucleotides matching TRBD1. Germline-derived CDR1 and CDR2 are MRHNA and SNTAGT. V lost 4 bases and J lost 6; bases outside the gene matches: 10. The length of the CDR3 is 16 residues. CDR3 DNA: TGTGCCAGCAGTGCACGGAGGGGACAGGGCCCCAATGAGCAGTTCTTC. This gives the protein CASSARRGQGPNEQFF.

This clone was detected a few times. The chain employs TRBV5-5 and TRBJ2-7; possibly TRBD1 for D (6 bases). The V and J ends lost 5 bases and 7 bases respectively, with 16 bases between them. Germline V gene data show CDR1 as SGHKS and CDR2 as YYEKEE (reference sequence). The CDR3 spans 13 residues. DNA of the CDR3: TGTGCCAGCAGTTTTATGCCGGACAGAGAGCAGTACTTC. It yields the protein CASSFMPDREQYF.

The rearrangement joins TRBV19 to TRBJ2-3; 12 bases align to TRBD2. CDR1 is LNHDA, CDR2 SQIVND, per germline (reference sequence). V trimming: 5 bases; J trimming: 0 bases; junction bases outside the gene matches: 9. The CDR3 is made up of 18 amino acids. The CDR3 bases are TGTGCCAGTAGTGGAACTAGCGGGGGGCATCCTAGCACAGATACGCAGTATTTT. Protein sequence: CASSGTSGGHPSTDTQYF.

V is TRBV7-3 and J is TRBJ2-2; D might be TRBD1 or TRBD2, each matching 5 bases. The CDR3 consists of 16 residues. CDR1 is SGHTA, CDR2 FQGTGA, per germline. V was clipped by 4 bases and J by 6 bases, with 18 bases between them. Here the CDR3 reads CASSSGGPRLAGELFF. CDR3 DNA sequence: TGTGCCAGCAGCTCTGGGGGACCCCGACTTGCCGGGGAGCTGTTTTTT. The full variable domain, rest sourced from reference TRBV7-3 and TRBJ2-2, is GAGVSQTPSNKVTEKGKYVELRCDPISGHTALYWYRQSLGQGPEFLIYFQGTGAADDSGLPNDRFFAVRPEGSVSTLKIQRTERGDSAVYLCASSSGGPRLAGELFFGEGSRLTVL.

This clone showed up just a few times. The chain combines TRBV2 with TRBJ1-6; 11 nucleotides agree with TRBD1. The CDR3 spans 15 residues. The trim removed 6 bases at V and 7 bases at J, leaving 5 bases unmatched. In germline, CDR1 is SNHLY, CDR2 FYNNEI. DNA for the CDR3: TGTGCCAGCAGAGAGCGGGACAGGGGGAATTCACCCCTCCACTTT. It codes for CASRERDRGNSPLHF.

The chain uses TRBV7-3 and TRBJ2-2; the D is unclear. The CDR3 spans 13 residues. V was clipped by 4 bases and J by 6 bases, with 9 bases between them. Germline values: CDR1 SGHTA, CDR2 FQGTGA. CDR3 nucleotide sequence: TGTGCCAGCAGCTCCATTGGGGCCGGGGAGCTGTTTTTT. Translated: CASSSIGAGELFF.

J is TRBJ2-7 and V is TRBV6-5, with TRBD1 matching over 11 bases. Germline V CDR1 and CDR2: MNHEY, SVGAGI. This CDR3 region has 15 residues. With 3 bases clipped from V and 13 bases from J, the junction kept 14 bases outside the gene matches. CDR3 amino acids: CASSYLGQGARIVYF. As DNA, the CDR3 is TGTGCCAGCAGTTATCTCGGACAGGGGGCGCGAATTGTATACTTC.

This clone was observed a few times. The V and J genes are TRBV20-1 and TRBJ2-7; 8 positions match TRBD1. CDR1 is DFQATT and CDR2 is SNEGSKA in the germline V gene (reference sequence). The CDR3 length is 11 residues. V lost 7 bases and J lost 7; bases outside the gene matches: 6. The CDR3 DNA follows: TGCAGTGGGCAGGGGGCTGAAGAGCAGTACTTC. This gives the protein CSGQGAEEQYF.